Presented here are 27 T cell receptor beta chains from one specimen sequenced in a study of blood T cell repertoires in COVID-19. Sequencing used immunoSEQ multiplex PCR; TCRdb keeps in-frame clones, though not all of them. The sample records 78,000 or so clones, 83% being singletons. Sequenced: peripheral blood. The receptor source for this set is a woman aged 60-70 years with acute or convalescent COVID-19.

As for this clone: The junction differs from germline at one of its ends, possibly a read error. The V gene is TRBV7-9, the J gene TRBJ2-1; maybe TRBD1 (6 bases). CDR1 SEHNR and CDR2 FQNEAQ come from the germline V gene (reference sequence). The CDR3 length is 14 residues. CDR3 coding DNA: TGTGCCACCGATACCGGGACATCCTTCAATGAGCAGTTCTTC. Encoded protein: CATDTGTSFNEQFF. The variable domain in full, with the rest retrieved from reference TRBV7-9 and TRBJ2-1, is DTGVSQNPRHKITKRGQNVTFRCDPISEHNRLYWYRQTLGQGPEFLTYFQNEAQLEKSRLLSDRFSAERPKGSFSTLEIQRTEQGDSAMYLCATDTGTSFNEQFFGPGTRLTVL.

This clone was recorded once. The chain carries TRBV15 and TRBJ2-3; 14 bases align to TRBD2. This CDR3 has 15 residues. CDR1 and CDR2 (germline): LNHNV, YYDKDF (reference sequence). J lost 7 bases, V lost 4 bases, and 4 bases had no gene match. The CDR3 DNA is TGTGCCACCAGCACGGGACTAGCGGGGGCCTATACGCAGTATTTT. Translation gives CATSTGLAGAYTQYF.

V gene TRBV3-1 (or the pseudogene TRBV3-2) combines with J gene TRBJ2-7, with 10 bases lining up with TRBD2. This CDR3 region has 15 residues. J gave up 5 bases and V 2 bases, and 6 bases lay outside the gene matches. Germline assignment: CDR1 LGHDT and CDR2 YNNKEL (reference sequence). CDR3 sequence reads: CASSQWSGGANEQYF. The CDR3 DNA reads as TGTGCCAGCAGCCAATGGAGCGGGGGGGCTAACGAGCAGTACTTC.

The chain couples TRBV3-1 (or the pseudogene TRBV3-2) to TRBJ2-1; 8 bases agree with TRBD1. Looked up from germline, CDR1 is LGHDT and CDR2 is YNNKEL (reference sequence). This CDR3 contains 18 residues. The ends lost 4 bases at V and 0 bases at J; junction bases unmatched: 11. CDR3: CASSPSGQGPSSYNEQFF. The CDR3 DNA is TGTGCCAGCAGCCCGAGCGGACAGGGACCAAGCTCCTACAATGAGCAGTTCTTC.

The chain has TRBV6-6 and TRBJ1-6, with TRBD1 identical over 10 bases. Germline V lookup: CDR1 MNHNY, CDR2 SVGAGI (reference sequence). V was clipped by 5 bases and J by 10 bases; unmatched bases: 11. The CDR3 has 16 residues. CDR3 protein: CASSQQTGGSRSPLHF. In nucleotides, the CDR3 is TGTGCCAGCAGTCAGCAGACAGGGGGCTCGAGGTCACCCCTCCACTTT.

The count of this clone is one. The chain employs TRBV3-1 (or the pseudogene TRBV3-2) and TRBJ1-3; D is undetermined. Germline CDR1 and CDR2: LGHDT and YNNKEL (reference sequence). The CDR3 has 13 amino acids. V lost 1 base to trimming and J lost 4 bases, with 5 bases between them. CDR3 amino acids: CASSQGGGNTIYF. The CDR3 DNA is TGTGCCAGCAGCCAAGGAGGGGGAAACACCATATATTTT.

The V call is TRBV7-3, the J call TRBJ2-2; 10 bases agree with TRBD1. CDR3 size: 15 residues. Per germline, CDR1 SGHTA and CDR2 FQGTGA. The trim removed 5 bases at V and 5 bases at J, leaving 5 bases unmatched. CDR3 region: CASSPRQGATGELFF. Here the CDR3 DNA reads TGTGCCAGCAGCCCCCGACAGGGGGCAACCGGGGAGCTGTTTTTT.

This chain uses TRBV5-6 with TRBJ1-1; D uncertain. Deletions cut 1 base from V and 0 bases from J, with 13 bases between. CDR3 length: 16 residues. Germline V lookup: CDR1 SGHDT, CDR2 YYEEEE. CDR3 coding DNA: TGTGCCAGCAGCTTGTACGGGGAAAATATGAACACTGAAGCTTTCTTT. It encodes CASSLYGENMNTEAFF.

The chain recombines TRBV4-1 with TRBJ1-3; D is ambiguous. The CDR3 has 12 amino acids. Trimming took off 6 bases at V and 4 bases at J, with 7 bases between the two ends. Germline V lookup: CDR1 MGHRA, CDR2 YSYEKL. The CDR3 here is CASRSTGNTIYF. DNA of the CDR3: TGCGCCAGCAGATCGACAGGAAACACCATATATTTT.

This chain links TRBV9 with TRBJ1-3; D might be TRBD1 (5 bases). The CDR3 has 17 amino acids. The V end lost 4 bases, the J end lost 0 bases, and 17 bases lay between the germline ends. CDR1 is SGDLS, CDR2 YYNGEE, per germline. In nucleotides, the CDR3 is TGTGCCAGCAGCCCACAGGAGACTGTCCCCTCTGGAAACACCATATATTTT. This codes for CASSPQETVPSGNTIYF.

The chain joins TRBV2 to TRBJ2-7; the match to TRBD1 covers 8 bases. The ends lost 5 bases at V and 1 base at J; junction bases unmatched: 1. Germline CDR1 SNHLY, CDR2 FYNNEI. The CDR3 totals 13 residues. The CDR3 DNA reads TGTGCCAGCAGTCGGGACAGGTCCTACGAGCAGTACTTC. This sequence encodes CASSRDRSYEQYF.

The chain combines TRBV3-1 (or the pseudogene TRBV3-2) with TRBJ2-3, with TRBD2 matching over 7 bases. V was clipped by 1 base and J by 3 bases; unmatched bases: 4. Germline loops: CDR1 LGHDT, CDR2 YNNKEL (reference sequence). The CDR3 is 15 amino acids. Written as DNA, the CDR3 is TGTGCCAGCAGCCAAGTGGCTAGCGGAACAGATACGCAGTATTTT. Amino acid sequence: CASSQVASGTDTQYF.

The rearrangement uses TRBV27 and TRBJ1-5; D unclear. Germline V lookup: CDR1 MNHEY, CDR2 SMNVEV (reference sequence). This CDR3 is built from 15 residues. Trimming left V 3 bases short and J 4 bases short, with 13 bases between. For the CDR3, the DNA is TGTGCCAGCAGTTTGGGTCTCGACAATAATCAGCCCCAGCATTTT. Residues: CASSLGLDNNQPQHF.

The gene calls are TRBV18 and TRBJ1-6; the D is unclear. V dropped 2 bases and J dropped 6 bases, with 17 bases sitting between them. In germline, CDR1 is KGHSH, CDR2 LQKENI. The CDR3 consists of 17 residues. CDR3 sequence: CASSPEEGKGSNSPLHF. For the CDR3, the DNA is TGTGCCAGCTCACCAGAGGAGGGCAAGGGCAGTAATTCACCCCTCCACTTT.

The J gene is TRBJ1-2, the V gene TRBV2, with 9 nucleotides matching TRBD1. CDR1 and CDR2 from the germline V gene are SNHLY and FYNNEI. The V gene end was trimmed by 6 bases and the J gene end by 1 base; junction bases not matched to a gene: 15. The CDR3 contains 18 residues. The DNA for the CDR3 is TGTGCCAGCAGCTCCCTAACTCGGGGACAGGGATATAACTATGGCTACACCTTC. It encodes CASSSLTRGQGYNYGYTF.

The chain is built from TRBV6-4 and TRBJ2-1; TRBD2 agrees at 14 bases. Germline V gives CDR1 MRHNA, CDR2 SNTAGT. The CDR3 sequence is 18 residues long. J gave up 7 bases and V 5 bases, and 13 bases lay outside the gene matches. The CDR3 is CASSNGLAGGSGWNEQFF. CDR3 nucleotides: TGTGCCAGCAGTAACGGACTAGCGGGGGGCTCGGGTTGGAATGAGCAGTTCTTC.

The chain combines TRBV24-1 with TRBJ2-2, with 8 bases that match TRBD2. V was clipped by 4 bases and J by 3 bases; unmatched bases: 6. The CDR3 sequence is 16 residues long. Looked up from germline, CDR1 is KGHDR and CDR2 is SFDVKD. The CDR3 spells CATSDSRGGDTGELFF. CDR3 nucleotide sequence: TGTGCCACCAGTGACTCACGGGGGGGGGACACCGGGGAGCTGTTTTTT.

This chain uses TRBV6-1 with TRBJ1-1, with D possibly being TRBD1 (6 bases). There are 16 residues in the CDR3. Trimming pared 0 bases from V and 3 bases from J, leaving 14 bases between. The V gene's germline CDR1 is MNHNS and CDR2 SASEGT. The CDR3 here is CASSEAGGAQDTEAFF. The CDR3 nucleotides read TGTGCCAGCAGTGAAGCAGGGGGGGCGCAGGACACTGAAGCTTTCTTT.

This clone was detected only once. This sequence joins TRBV4-1 and TRBJ2-1, with TRBD2 matching over 9 bases. Unmatched junction bases numbered 4, after V lost 1 base and J lost 3 bases. Germline V lookup: CDR1 MGHRA, CDR2 YSYEKL. The CDR3 runs to 16 residues. The CDR3 sequence: CASSQVPSGVYNEQFF. CDR3 sequence (DNA): TGCGCCAGCAGCCAAGTCCCTAGCGGGGTCTACAATGAGCAGTTCTTC.

This clone was counted only a few times. This rearrangement joins TRBV7-3 to TRBJ1-2; no clear D gene. This CDR3 has 13 amino acids. V lost 0 bases and J lost 5, with 7 bases in between. Germline assignment: CDR1 SGHTA and CDR2 FQGTGA. This CDR3 is CASSLTEQYGYTF. CDR3 coding DNA: TGTGCCAGCAGCTTAACGGAACAGTATGGCTACACCTTC. Combining the CDR3 with reference TRBV7-3 and TRBJ1-2 gives the whole variable domain GAGVSQTPSNKVTEKGKYVELRCDPISGHTALYWYRQSLGQGPEFLIYFQGTGAADDSGLPNDRFFAVRPEGSVSTLKIQRTERGDSAVYLCASSLTEQYGYTFGSGTRLTVV.

The chain couples TRBV7-2 to TRBJ1-4; maybe TRBD1 (6 bases). This CDR3 is built from 15 residues. V was shortened by 5 bases and J by 3 bases, with 13 bases between the two germline ends. Germline V gives CDR1 SGHTA, CDR2 FQGNSA. The CDR3 bases are TGTGCCAGCAGCAAAACAGGGAGCGCTAATGAAAAACTGTTTTTT. Translation: CASSKTGSANEKLFF.

V is TRBV6-5 and J is TRBJ1-4; the match to TRBD1 covers 10 bases. Germline lookup yields CDR1 MNHEY and CDR2 SVGAGI. Unmatched junction bases numbered 5, after V lost 5 bases and J lost 5 bases. This CDR3 spans 15 amino acids. For the CDR3, the DNA is TGTGCCAGCAGTCCCGACAGGGGGCGGAATGAAAAACTGTTTTTT. Translated, it gives CASSPDRGRNEKLFF.

V gene TRBV27 combines with J gene TRBJ2-1; a possible D gene is TRBD2 (5 bases). The V gene lost 1 base and the J gene lost 6 bases, with 16 bases spanning the gap. The CDR3 is 16 amino acids. From germline, CDR1 is MNHEY and CDR2 SMNVEV (reference sequence). The CDR3 sequence: CASSLYRGVPTNEQFF. The CDR3 nucleotides read TGTGCCAGCAGTTTATATCGGGGAGTCCCGACCAATGAGCAGTTCTTC.

This sequence joins TRBV9 and TRBJ1-2; 7 bases are a match to TRBD1. Trimming cost V 4 bases and J 3 bases; bases outside gene matches: 9. The length of the CDR3 is 15 residues. Germline V gene data show CDR1 as SGDLS and CDR2 as YYNGEE. The DNA for the CDR3 is TGTGCCAGCAGCTACGACAGGGAGAGGGACTATGGCTACACCTTC. As protein: CASSYDRERDYGYTF.

The rearrangement links TRBV5-1 to TRBJ1-6, with TRBD1 as a possible D gene (6 bases). Trimming left V 0 bases short and J 7 bases short, with 20 bases between. Germline loops: CDR1 SGHRS, CDR2 YFSETQ. The CDR3 covers 18 residues. Written as DNA, the CDR3 is TGCGCCAGCAGCTTGGAGGGGACATCAGCGATTTTCAATTCACCCCTCCACTTT. Translation gives CASSLEGTSAIFNSPLHF.

The chain couples TRBV9 to TRBJ1-4; no reliable D call. The V gene's germline CDR1 is SGDLS and CDR2 YYNGEE. The CDR3 consists of 15 residues. V lost 0 bases to trimming and J lost 8 bases, with 14 bases between them. CDR3 in amino acids: CASSVEGSRGEKLFF. The CDR3 DNA reads as TGTGCCAGCAGCGTAGAAGGCAGTCGAGGGGAAAAACTGTTTTTT.

In this sample, this clone turned up a few times. The chain carries TRBV2 and TRBJ1-4, with 7 nucleotides matching TRBD1. The junction had 5 bases not matched to a gene; V was cut back by 6 bases and J by 1 base. The V gene's germline CDR1 is SNHLY and CDR2 FYNNEI. The CDR3 extends over 15 amino acids. The CDR3 coding sequence is TGTGCCAGCAGAGACAGGGTTGGAACTAATGAAAAACTGTTTTTT. This codes for CASRDRVGTNEKLFF.